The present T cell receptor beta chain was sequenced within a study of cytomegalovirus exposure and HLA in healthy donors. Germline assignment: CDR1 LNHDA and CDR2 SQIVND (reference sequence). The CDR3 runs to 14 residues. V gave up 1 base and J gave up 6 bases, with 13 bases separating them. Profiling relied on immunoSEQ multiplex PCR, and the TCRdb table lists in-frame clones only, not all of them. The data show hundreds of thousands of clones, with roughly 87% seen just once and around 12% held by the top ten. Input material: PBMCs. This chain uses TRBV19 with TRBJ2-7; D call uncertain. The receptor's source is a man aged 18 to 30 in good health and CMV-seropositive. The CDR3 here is CASSIGLLGSEQYF. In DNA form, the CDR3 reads TGTGCCAGTAGTATAGGTTTATTGGGCTCCGAGCAGTACTTC. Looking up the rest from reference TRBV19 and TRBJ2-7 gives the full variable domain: DGGITQSPKYLFRKEGQNVTLSCEQNLNHDAMYWYRQDPGQGLRLIYYSQIVNDFQKGDIAEGYSVSREKKESFPLTVTSAQKNPTAFYLCASSIGLLGSEQYFGPGTRLTVT.